These 22 T cell receptor beta chains were all obtained from the same sample, sequenced in a study of blood T cell repertoires in COVID-19. Measured with immunoSEQ multiplex PCR; TCRdb has only the in-frame clones, and not every one. The top ten clones hold 10% of a sample with 100,000 to 150,000 clones, approximately 88% of them seen once. The sequenced material came from peripheral blood. Receptor source: a man aged 50 to 59 with acute or convalescent COVID-19.

The V and J genes are TRBV24-1 and TRBJ2-1, with 8 positions matching TRBD2. With 4 bases clipped from V and 7 bases from J, the junction kept 11 bases outside the gene matches. The CDR3 totals 16 residues. Per the germline V gene, CDR1 is KGHDR and CDR2 is SFDVKD. DNA for the CDR3: TGTGCCACCAGTGACCCCTCGGCGGGGGGACGGAATGAGCAGTTCTTC. Translating gives CATSDPSAGGRNEQFF.

This clone was detected a few times. V usage is TRBV21-1 and J usage is TRBJ2-3; TRBD2 reflects the table's D call only, with no check against the DNA. TRBV21-1 is tagged as a pseudogene. CDR3 length: 18 amino acids. Here the CDR3 DNA reads TGTGCCAGAGACCGCTCGGATAGCGGGGGGTCGATAAACTATACGCAGTATTTT. This codes for CARDRSDSGGSINYTQYF.

This chain uses TRBV29-1 with TRBJ2-7; a possible D gene is TRBD2 (6 bases). The germline V gene has CDR1 SQVTM and CDR2 ANQGSEA. This CDR3 region has 14 residues. The CDR3, as DNA: TGCGGAATTTCTCCGTCTCGGGGAGGCTACGAGCAGTACTTC. The encoded protein is CGISPSRGGYEQYF.

The chain is built from TRBV7-9 and TRBJ2-7; 14 positions agree with TRBD2. The V gene end was trimmed by 5 bases and the J gene end by 3 bases; junction bases not matched to a gene: 3. The CDR3 sequence is 15 residues long. Germline CDR1 is SEHNR and CDR2 is FQNEAQ (reference sequence). CDR3 sequence (DNA): TGTGCCAGCAGCAGACTAGCGGGGGGGCTCTACGAGCAGTACTTC. Encoded protein: CASSRLAGGLYEQYF.

The rearrangement links TRBV9 to TRBJ2-2; 8 positions agree with TRBD2. Trimming took 3 bases from V and 4 from J; bases not matched to a gene: 8. CDR1 and CDR2 (germline): SGDLS, YYNGEE. The CDR3 totals 16 residues. This CDR3 is CASSEVPAGVTGELFF. In nucleotides, the CDR3 is TGTGCCAGCAGCGAAGTTCCAGCGGGGGTCACCGGGGAGCTGTTTTTT.

J is TRBJ1-1 and V is TRBV5-6; a weak D match, TRBD1 (6 bases). V dropped 4 bases and J dropped 2 bases, with 12 bases sitting between them. In germline, CDR1 is SGHDT, CDR2 YYEEEE. This CDR3 is 14 amino acids long. As DNA, the CDR3 is TGTGCCAGCAGCCTAAGACAGGCAAACACTGAAGCTTTCTTT. It yields the protein CASSLRQANTEAFF. Full variable domain (rest looked up from reference TRBV5-6 and TRBJ1-1): DAGVTQSPTHLIKTRGQQVTLRCSPKSGHDTVSWYQQALGQGPQFIFQYYEEEERQRGNFPDRFSGHQFPNYSSELNVNALLLGDSALYLCASSLRQANTEAFFGQGTRLTVV.

The chain employs TRBV6-2 or TRBV6-3 and TRBJ2-3; tentatively, D is TRBD2 (6 bases). The CDR3 is made up of 14 amino acids. V lost 2 bases and J 4 bases, leaving 10 bases between the germline ends. Germline CDR1 is MNHEY and CDR2 is SVGEGT. The CDR3 loop reads CASSYAGRADTQYF. In DNA, the CDR3 is TGTGCCAGCAGTTACGCGGGGAGAGCAGATACGCAGTATTTT.

J is TRBJ1-4 and V is TRBV6-5; 9 positions agree with TRBD1. The CDR3 has 16 amino acids. Trimming removed 0 bases from V and 6 bases from J; junction bases left unmatched: 5. CDR1 and CDR2 (germline): MNHEY, SVGAGI. CDR3 DNA: TGTGCCAGCAGTTACTCCGGGGACAGGGTCTATGAAAAACTGTTTTTT. Protein: CASSYSGDRVYEKLFF.

The V call is TRBV2, the J call TRBJ2-5, with 11 bases that match TRBD2. This CDR3 spans 15 amino acids. In germline, CDR1 is SNHLY, CDR2 FYNNEI. V shed 6 bases, J shed 4 bases, and the junction held 7 bases outside the gene matches. The CDR3 protein is CASRKLAGVLETQYF. CDR3 coding DNA: TGTGCCAGCAGAAAACTAGCGGGGGTCCTAGAGACCCAGTACTTC.

The rearrangement joins TRBV7-9 to TRBJ1-4; 9 bases match TRBD1. The V segment lost 4 bases and the J segment 6 bases; nucleotides outside the gene matches: 6. CDR1 is SEHNR and CDR2 is FQNEAQ in the germline V gene (reference sequence). The CDR3 is 15 residues long. CDR3 loop: CASSWGQGRYEKLFF. The CDR3 DNA follows: TGTGCCAGCAGCTGGGGACAGGGCCGCTATGAAAAACTGTTTTTT.

V usage is TRBV2 and J usage is TRBJ2-7, with TRBD1 matching 7 bases. The CDR3 has 13 residues. Trimming at V came to 7 bases and at J to 5 bases, leaving 8 bases not matched to a gene. Per the germline V gene, CDR1 is SNHLY and CDR2 is FYNNEI. The CDR3, as DNA: TGTGCCAGCAACCGACAGGGTTCAGACGAGCAGTACTTC. Translation gives CASNRQGSDEQYF. Combining the CDR3 with reference TRBV2 and TRBJ2-7 gives the whole variable domain EPEVTQTPSHQVTQMGQEVILRCVPISNHLYFYWYRQILGQKVEFLVSFYNNEISEKSEIFDDQFSVERPDGSNFTLKIRSTKLEDSAMYFCASNRQGSDEQYFGPGTRLTVT.

V is TRBV7-9 and J is TRBJ1-2; a possible D gene is TRBD1 (6 bases). V dropped 4 bases and J dropped 4 bases, with 16 bases sitting between them. The CDR3 spans 15 residues. Germline V lookup: CDR1 SEHNR, CDR2 FQNEAQ (reference sequence). The CDR3 protein is CASSSNRQDPYGYTF. The CDR3 bases are TGTGCCAGCAGCTCCAATCGACAGGACCCCTATGGCTACACCTTC.

The rearrangement links TRBV3-1 (or the pseudogene TRBV3-2) to TRBJ1-1, with D perhaps matching TRBD1 (5 bases). This CDR3 contains 14 residues. The germline V gene has CDR1 LGHDT and CDR2 YNNKEL (reference sequence). The V gene lost 4 bases and the J gene lost 4 bases, with 13 bases spanning the gap. CDR3 DNA sequence: TGTGCCAGCAGCCCAAGGGGAACGGGCACTGAAGCTTTCTTT. Protein sequence: CASSPRGTGTEAFF.

This rearrangement joins TRBV19 to TRBJ1-2; no firm D call. CDR3 length: 14 amino acids. Per germline, CDR1 LNHDA and CDR2 SQIVND (reference sequence). V lost 3 bases and J lost 8, with 16 bases in between. CDR3 amino acids: CASSMGVGKVGYTF. The CDR3 coding sequence is TGTGCCAGTAGTATGGGCGTCGGCAAAGTCGGCTACACCTTC.

V gene TRBV7-2 combines with J gene TRBJ2-3; 9 nucleotides line up with TRBD2. Germline CDR1 is SGHTA and CDR2 is FQGNSA. The ends lost 3 bases at V and 7 bases at J; junction bases unmatched: 5. The CDR3 spans 14 residues. The CDR3 DNA follows: TGTGCCAGCAGCTTGGGCGGGAGGGGACATACGCAGTATTTT. It encodes CASSLGGRGHTQYF.

Of note for this clone: The sample contains more than one DNA sequence encoding this CDR3. V is TRBV9 and J is TRBJ2-7; 8 bases are shared with TRBD1. Germline V CDR1 and CDR2: SGDLS, YYNGEE. V trimming: 4 bases; J trimming: 5 bases; junction bases outside the gene matches: 8. This CDR3 has 14 amino acids. The CDR3 loop is CASSPRTGSNEQYF. The CDR3 DNA sequence: TGTGCCAGCAGCCCCCGGACAGGGTCCAACGAGCAGTACTTC.

In the case of this clone: The sample carries other DNA sequences with the same CDR3. The genes are TRBV19 and TRBJ1-2; D not certain. In germline, CDR1 is LNHDA, CDR2 SQIVND (reference sequence). The CDR3 totals 14 residues. V gave up 1 base and J gave up 0 bases, with 6 bases separating them. The CDR3 bases are TGTGCCAGTAGTATAGGGCAAACTAACTATGGCTACACCTTC. Amino acid sequence: CASSIGQTNYGYTF.

The chain employs TRBV19 and TRBJ1-4, with 11 bases that match TRBD1. With V trimmed by 3 bases and J by 2 bases, 8 bases remained unmatched. This CDR3 contains 18 residues. Germline V gives CDR1 LNHDA, CDR2 SQIVND (reference sequence). The CDR3 sequence: CASSIVPGQGGTNEKLFF. CDR3 sequence (DNA): TGTGCCAGTAGTATTGTGCCGGGACAGGGGGGCACTAATGAAAAACTGTTTTTT.

The J gene is TRBJ2-5, the V gene TRBV9; 9 bases align to TRBD1. Germline V CDR1 and CDR2: SGDLS, YYNGEE. This CDR3 is 14 amino acids long. With V trimmed by 5 bases and J by 6 bases, 8 bases remained unmatched. The CDR3, as DNA: TGTGCCAGCAGTCCACAGGGGGCGGGAAAGACCCAGTACTTC. The encoded protein is CASSPQGAGKTQYF. Complete variable domain (other parts from reference TRBV9 and TRBJ2-5): DSGVTQTPKHLITATGQRVTLRCSPRSGDLSVYWYQQSLDQGLQFLIQYYNGEERAKGNILERFSAQQFPDLHSELNLSSLELGDSALYFCASSPQGAGKTQYFGPGTRLLVL.

The CDR3 DNA reads as TGCGCCAGCAGCTACGCCCGGACTAGCGGGAGGGGGGGTTTCAATGAGCAGTTCTTC. Its protein is CASSYARTSGRGGFNEQFF. The chain links TRBV5-1 to TRBJ2-1, with TRBD2 matching over 15 bases. This CDR3 region has 19 residues. Germline V gene lookup returns CDR1 SGHRS and CDR2 YFSETQ. J was trimmed by 6 bases and V by 3 bases; bases with no gene match: 13.

In this sample, this clone turned up once. The chain has TRBV10-1 and TRBJ1-1, with no clear D. This CDR3 spans 16 amino acids. V was trimmed by 3 bases and J by 2 bases, leaving 16 bases between them. Germline-derived CDR1 and CDR2 are WNHNN and SYGVQD (reference sequence). CDR3 amino acids: CASSEIIGGHNTEAFF. The CDR3 DNA reads as TGCGCCAGCAGTGAAATTATCGGCGGCCACAACACTGAAGCTTTCTTT.

V is TRBV5-1 and J is TRBJ2-7, with a tentative D call TRBD2 (5 bases). Trimming took 4 bases from V and 5 from J, leaving 19 bases between them. The CDR3 sequence is 15 residues long. Germline V gene data show CDR1 as SGHRS and CDR2 as YFSETQ. The CDR3: CASSGEGGGFNEQYF. The CDR3 DNA reads TGCGCCAGCAGCGGGGAAGGAGGTGGGTTTAACGAGCAGTACTTC.